The 7 T cell receptor beta chains given below trace back to one sample, sequenced in a study of shared clonotypes between healthy human individuals. Measured with immunoSEQ multiplex PCR; TCRdb has only the in-frame clones, and not every one. The sample includes over 1.5 million clones, roughly 98% of them seen just once. The sequenced sample was naive CD4+ T cells sorted from blood. The subset was: CD45RA+ positively selected. These receptors were obtained from a man aged 30-40 years in good health.

This sequence joins TRBV11-2 and TRBJ2-5; 8 bases line up with TRBD2. V gave up 0 bases and J gave up 2 bases; unmatched junction bases: 11. Germline V gene lookup returns CDR1 SGHAT and CDR2 FQNNGV. This CDR3 contains 18 residues. CDR3 sequence (DNA): TGTGCCAGCAGCTTAGAATGGGTGGGCACTAGCGGACAAGAGACCCAGTACTTC. It translates to CASSLEWVGTSGQETQYF.

The rearrangement joins TRBV10-3 to TRBJ2-3; perhaps TRBD1 as D (6 bases). The V gene's germline CDR1 is ENHRY and CDR2 SYGVKD. V lost 6 bases, J lost 5 bases, and 12 bases lay in between. The CDR3 spans 13 residues. CDR3 nucleotide sequence: TGTGCCATCAGAGCTAACAGGGAAGATACGCAGTATTTT. Encoded protein: CAIRANREDTQYF.

The rearrangement uses TRBV2 and TRBJ2-7; D is unclear. CDR1 and CDR2 (germline): SNHLY, FYNNEI. The CDR3 consists of 11 residues. Trimming removed 1 base from V and 9 bases from J, with 7 bases in between. CDR3 region: CASSEGAGQYF. The CDR3 DNA is TGTGCCAGCAGTGAAGGAGCCGGGCAGTACTTC.

The J gene is TRBJ2-5, the V gene TRBV7-9; weak D call: TRBD2 (6 bases). The CDR3 is 15 residues long. Looked up from germline, CDR1 is SEHNR and CDR2 is FQNEAQ (reference sequence). The V gene lost 3 bases and the J gene lost 1 base, with 12 bases spanning the gap. This chain's CDR3 is CASSFTGGTQETQYF. The CDR3 nucleotides are TGTGCCAGCAGCTTCACCGGCGGGACCCAAGAGACCCAGTACTTC.

The gene calls are TRBV6-6 and TRBJ1-2; 7 bases are a match to TRBD1. The CDR3 is made up of 15 amino acids. V shed 5 bases, J shed 4 bases, and the junction held 10 bases outside the gene matches. Germline lookup yields CDR1 MNHNY and CDR2 SVGAGI (reference sequence). The CDR3 is CASSTGTESFYGYTF. The CDR3 DNA follows: TGTGCCAGCAGTACTGGGACAGAATCCTTCTATGGCTACACCTTC.

This chain links TRBV2 with TRBJ2-3; D gene ambiguous. Looked up from germline, CDR1 is SNHLY and CDR2 is FYNNEI. The CDR3 totals 11 residues. The germline V and J ends were trimmed by 4 bases and 7 bases, with 6 bases remaining between them. The CDR3 loop reads CASSVENTQYF. DNA for the CDR3: TGTGCCAGCAGTGTGGAGAATACGCAGTATTTT.

This chain uses TRBV5-1 with TRBJ2-7, with 8 bases fitting TRBD1. CDR1 is SGHRS, CDR2 YFSETQ, per germline. V lost 4 bases and J lost 4; bases outside the gene matches: 13. The CDR3 length is 16 residues. CDR3 amino acids: CASSLGPGQEGYEQYF. For the CDR3, the DNA is TGCGCCAGCAGCCTAGGGCCGGGACAGGAAGGGTACGAGCAGTACTTC.